The TCR beta chain described here comes from a study of OX40 agonist ivuxolimab in advanced cancers. There are 18 residues in the CDR3. Only in-frame clones appear in the TCRdb table, and some are missing; sequencing was by immunoSEQ multiplex PCR. The data contain some 70,000 clones, roughly 90% of them singletons. The TCR was taken from an adult with an advanced solid tumor such as melanoma, head and neck, liver or kidney cancer. V is TRBV21-1 and J is TRBJ2-1; the table gives TRBD2 as D, unverified against the DNA. TRBV21-1 is designated a pseudogene. This specimen consisted of CD4+ or CD8+ T cells sorted from blood, obtained in a trial of the OX40 agonist ivuxolimab. CDR3 in DNA: TGTGCCAGCAGCAAAAGGGGCGAGCGGGAGGCTTATCACAATGAGCAGTTCTTC. Protein: CASSKRGEREAYHNEQFF.